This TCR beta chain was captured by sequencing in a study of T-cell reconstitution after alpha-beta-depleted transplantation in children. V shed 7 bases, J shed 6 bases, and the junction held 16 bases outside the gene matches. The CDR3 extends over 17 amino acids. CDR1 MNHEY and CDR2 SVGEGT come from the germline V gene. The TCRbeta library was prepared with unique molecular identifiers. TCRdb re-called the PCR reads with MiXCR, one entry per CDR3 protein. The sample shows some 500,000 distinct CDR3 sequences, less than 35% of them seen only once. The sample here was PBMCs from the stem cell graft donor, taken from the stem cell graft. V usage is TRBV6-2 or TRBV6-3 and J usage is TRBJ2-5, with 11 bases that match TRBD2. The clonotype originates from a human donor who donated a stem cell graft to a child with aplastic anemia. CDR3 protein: CASIKVASGRMRKTQYF. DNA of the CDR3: TGTGCCAGCATTAAGGTGGCTAGCGGGAGGATGAGAAAGACCCAGTACTTC.